These 25 T cell receptor beta chains were all obtained from the same sample, sequenced in a study of early T cells in non-severe SARS-CoV-2 infection. TCRdb reprocessed the 5' RACE reads with MiXCR, giving one entry per CDR3 protein. The sample shows 90,000 to 120,000 distinct CDR3 sequences, 12% of them seen only once. Material for sequencing was whole blood. The receptors here all came from an adult who was a healthcare worker with PCR-confirmed SARS-CoV-2 infection or an uninfected control (not recorded which).

The chain uses TRBV5-1 and TRBJ1-1; D uncertain. CDR1 and CDR2 from the germline V gene are SGHRS and YFSETQ. V shed 0 bases and J shed 6 bases, with 9 bases lying between them. The CDR3 consists of 13 residues. The CDR3 is CASSLGQAAEAFF. CDR3 DNA: TGCGCCAGCAGCTTGGGGCAGGCTGCTGAAGCTTTCTTT.

This clonotype appeared a few times. The chain combines TRBV28 with TRBJ2-1, with 7 bases matching TRBD2. Germline CDR1 and CDR2: MDHEN and SYDVKM. V lost 6 bases to trimming and J lost 3 bases; unmatched junction nucleotides: 8. The CDR3 runs 15 residues. The CDR3 protein is CASSLVGGGYNEQFF. DNA of the CDR3: TGTGCCAGCAGCCTGGTTGGCGGGGGCTACAATGAGCAGTTCTTC.

This clonotype was seen many times. This rearrangement joins TRBV14 to TRBJ2-7, with D unclear. CDR3 length: 12 amino acids. Germline V lookup: CDR1 SGHDN, CDR2 FVKESK. Trimming took off 4 bases at V and 0 bases at J, with 4 bases between the two ends. This CDR3 reads CASSRTSYEQYF. The CDR3 nucleotides read TGTGCCAGCAGCCGGACCTCCTACGAGCAGTACTTC.

This clonotype was observed many times. The chain carries TRBV20-1 and TRBJ2-2; no reliable D call. Germline V gene data show CDR1 as DFQATT and CDR2 as SNEGSKA (reference sequence). This CDR3 comprises 13 residues. The germline V and J ends were trimmed by 3 bases and 1 base, with 6 bases remaining between them. The CDR3 DNA sequence: TGCAGTGCTAGCGAAGGGAACACCGGGGAGCTGTTTTTT. This sequence encodes CSASEGNTGELFF.

The rearrangement uses TRBV10-2 and TRBJ2-3; D is perhaps TRBD1 (6 bases). V shed 7 bases and J shed 6 bases, with 14 bases lying between them. In germline, CDR1 is WSHSY, CDR2 SAAADI. CDR3 size: 13 residues. CDR3 in amino acids: CASTGHPMDTQYF. In DNA, the CDR3 is TGCGCCAGCACGGGACACCCCATGGATACGCAGTATTTT.

This clonotype occurred many times. The gene calls are TRBV20-1 and TRBJ1-6, with D maybe TRBD1 (5 bases). CDR1 and CDR2 from the germline V gene are DFQATT and SNEGSKA (reference sequence). The CDR3 length is 12 residues. V was trimmed by 0 bases and J by 10 bases, leaving 7 bases between them. The CDR3 sequence: CSARDRGSPLHF. DNA for the CDR3: TGCAGTGCTAGAGATCGGGGGTCACCCCTCCACTTT.

This clonotype was detected only a few times. V usage is TRBV7-3 and J usage is TRBJ2-5; D is undetermined. The CDR3 runs to 13 residues. CDR1 is SGHTA and CDR2 is FQGTGA in the germline V gene. Trimming took 5 bases from V and 5 from J, leaving 12 bases between them. Here the CDR3 reads CASSLGRGETQYF. The CDR3 coding sequence is TGTGCCAGCAGCCTAGGAAGAGGCGAGACCCAGTACTTC.

The chain is built from TRBV18 and TRBJ2-7; no clear D. V lost 3 bases to trimming and J lost 4 bases, with 13 bases between them. The length of the CDR3 is 14 residues. The V gene's germline CDR1 is KGHSH and CDR2 LQKENI. Here the CDR3 DNA reads TGTGCCAGCTCACCGGAAGCTCTAAATTACGAGCAGTACTTC. Its protein product is CASSPEALNYEQYF.

This clonotype appeared many times. The chain has TRBV6-2 or TRBV6-3 and TRBJ2-1, with D hard to call. The germline gives CDR1 MNHEY, CDR2 SVGEGT. The CDR3 runs 13 residues. The V end was cut by 10 bases, the J end by 3 bases, with 13 bases between. CDR3 residues: CAIRQSNYNEQFF. In nucleotides, the CDR3 is TGTGCCATAAGACAATCTAACTACAATGAGCAGTTCTTC.

Ten or more counts support this clonotype. The rearrangement joins TRBV20-1 to TRBJ2-5; 7 nucleotides match TRBD2. Losses at the gene ends were 2 bases for V and 5 bases for J; bases not matched to a gene: 23. The V gene's germline CDR1 is DFQATT and CDR2 SNEGSKA (reference sequence). The CDR3 loop spans 19 amino acids. The CDR3 DNA follows: TGCAGTGCTAGACTGCCCCGTAGGGTGAGCGGGGAGCGTATGGAGACCCAGTACTTC. Encoded protein: CSARLPRRVSGERMETQYF.

This clonotype was seen at least ten times. The chain has TRBV2 and TRBJ2-5; 8 positions match TRBD1. CDR3 size: 18 residues. Per the germline V gene, CDR1 is SNHLY and CDR2 is FYNNEI. Unmatched junction bases numbered 22, after V lost 8 bases and J lost 5 bases. The CDR3 loop reads CASEVDPHRTGRRETQYF. For the CDR3, the DNA is TGTGCCAGCGAGGTAGACCCCCACAGGACAGGGCGACGGGAGACCCAGTACTTC. The variable domain in full, with the rest retrieved from reference TRBV2 and TRBJ2-5, is EPEVTQTPSHQVTQMGQEVILRCVPISNHLYFYWYRQILGQKVEFLVSFYNNEISEKSEIFDDQFSVERPDGSNFTLKIRSTKLEDSAMYFCASEVDPHRTGRRETQYFGPGTRLLVL.

In its sample, this clonotype was seen a few times. The gene calls are TRBV15 and TRBJ2-3; D is possibly TRBD1 or TRBD2 (5 bases each). CDR1 and CDR2 from the germline V gene are LNHNV and YYDKDF (reference sequence). V was cut by 5 bases and J by 2 bases, with 8 bases left in between. The CDR3 is made up of 13 amino acids. This CDR3 is CATSSGTTDTQYF. Written as DNA, the CDR3 is TGTGCCACCAGCTCTGGGACCACAGATACGCAGTATTTT.

This clonotype was recorded at least ten times. The chain employs TRBV11-2 and TRBJ2-1, with 10 bases lining up with TRBD2. The germline V gene has CDR1 SGHAT and CDR2 FQNNGV. The ends lost 8 bases at V and 7 bases at J; junction bases unmatched: 8. This CDR3 region has 14 residues. The CDR3 DNA reads as TGTGCCAGCGGAGCAGCGGGAGGGATGAATGAGCAGTTCTTC. It yields the protein CASGAAGGMNEQFF.

This clonotype was detected only a few times. V is TRBV20-1 and J is TRBJ2-5; D ambiguous. This CDR3 contains 12 residues. The V gene lost 3 bases and the J gene lost 3 bases, with 8 bases spanning the gap. Germline CDR1 is DFQATT and CDR2 is SNEGSKA (reference sequence). CDR3 coding DNA: TGCAGTGCTAGTCCCAGAGAAGAGACCCAGTACTTC. Translated, it gives CSASPREETQYF.

The table lists this clonotype with many counts. This chain joins TRBV20-1 and TRBJ2-2; D gene ambiguous. Germline V CDR1 and CDR2: DFQATT, SNEGSKA (reference sequence). V was cut by 3 bases and J by 3 bases, with 5 bases left in between. The CDR3 totals 12 residues. DNA for the CDR3: TGCAGTGCTAGGGCCCACACCGGGGAGCTGTTTTTT. Its protein is CSARAHTGELFF.

This clonotype has only one observation. This sequence joins TRBV7-2 and TRBJ2-1; D unclear. Trimming left V 0 bases short and J 0 bases short, with 6 bases between. Germline assignment: CDR1 SGHTA and CDR2 FQGNSA. The CDR3 length is 15 residues. For the CDR3, the DNA is TGTGCCAGCAGCTTAGCGTACGGCTCCTACAATGAGCAGTTCTTC. This codes for CASSLAYGSYNEQFF.

This clonotype was observed many times. This chain connects TRBV27 to TRBJ1-6; D unclear. Trimming stripped 2 bases from V and 9 bases from J, with 11 bases between. The CDR3 is made up of 14 amino acids. Germline V CDR1 and CDR2: MNHEY, SMNVEV (reference sequence). This CDR3 reads CASSLLRVGSPLHF. As DNA, the CDR3 is TGTGCCAGCAGTTTACTAAGGGTCGGTTCACCCCTCCACTTT.

There are a few counts of this clonotype. V and J are TRBV7-3 and TRBJ2-5; 15 nucleotides line up with TRBD2. CDR3 length: 18 amino acids. The germline V gene encodes CDR1 SGHTA and CDR2 FQGTGA. Trimming removed 5 bases from V and 4 bases from J; junction bases left unmatched: 11. This chain's CDR3 is CASSPDGLAGGQGETQYF. The CDR3 nucleotides are TGTGCCAGCAGCCCCGACGGACTAGCGGGGGGGCAGGGAGAGACCCAGTACTTC.

This clonotype was detected a few times. This chain connects TRBV7-2 to TRBJ2-2, with D perhaps matching TRBD2 (6 bases). The CDR3 consists of 15 residues. In germline, CDR1 is SGHTA, CDR2 FQGNSA. V was pared by 5 bases and J by 4 bases, with 14 bases between. CDR3 bases: TGTGCCAGCAGCCGAGGCGGGGTCGGCACCGGGGAGCTGTTTTTT. Its protein is CASSRGGVGTGELFF.

Only a few counts were recorded for this clonotype. The rearrangement joins TRBV29-1 to TRBJ2-1; 9 bases match TRBD2. Germline values: CDR1 SQVTM, CDR2 ANQGSEA. This CDR3 comprises 13 residues. The V segment lost 6 bases and the J segment 6 bases; nucleotides outside the gene matches: 6. CDR3 nucleotide sequence: TGCAGCGTGGGGAGCGGGAGGCTCAATGAGCAGTTCTTC. Translated: CSVGSGRLNEQFF.

The sample holds many counts of this clonotype. This chain connects TRBV11-1 to TRBJ2-2, with 7 nucleotides matching TRBD2. Unmatched junction bases numbered 12, after V lost 2 bases and J lost 3 bases. Germline values: CDR1 SGHAT, CDR2 FQDESV (reference sequence). This CDR3 is 18 amino acids long. DNA for the CDR3: TGTGCCAGCAGCTTACTAGTCGGCGGGAGCAGGGACACCGGGGAGCTGTTTTTT. As protein: CASSLLVGGSRDTGELFF.

For the CDR3, the DNA is TGTGCCAGCAGTTTAGAAGGGGGGGCGAGCTCCTACAATGAGCAGTTCTTC. Residues: CASSLEGGASSYNEQFF. The genes are TRBV12-3 or TRBV12-4 and TRBJ2-1; D may be TRBD2 (7 bases). This CDR3 comprises 17 residues. The V end lost 1 base, the J end lost 0 bases, and 13 bases lay between the germline ends.

This clonotype has more than one count but fewer than ten. The chain couples TRBV28 to TRBJ1-5, with D unresolved. The CDR3 is 16 residues long. Trimming stripped 5 bases from V and 4 bases from J, with 18 bases between. Looked up from germline, CDR1 is MDHEN and CDR2 is SYDVKM. The CDR3 sequence: CASSPSPQRANQPQHF. The CDR3 nucleotides read TGTGCCAGCAGTCCATCCCCGCAGCGAGCGAATCAGCCCCAGCATTTT. The whole variable domain, filled in from reference TRBV28 and TRBJ1-5, reads DVKVTQSSRYLVKRTGEKVFLECVQDMDHENMFWYRQDPGLGLRLIYFSYDVKMKEKGDIPEGYSVSREKKERFSLILESASTNQTSMYLCASSPSPQRANQPQHFGDGTRLSIL.

This clonotype was counted only a few times. The chain is built from TRBV29-1 and TRBJ2-1; 9 bases fit TRBD2. This CDR3 contains 14 residues. The V gene end was trimmed by 6 bases and the J gene end by 4 bases; junction bases not matched to a gene: 7. In germline, CDR1 is SQVTM, CDR2 ANQGSEA. The DNA for the CDR3 is TGCAGCGTACCCAGCGGGAGGCTATACAATGAGCAGTTCTTC. Translation gives CSVPSGRLYNEQFF.

In its sample, this clonotype was seen many times. The gene calls are TRBV28 and TRBJ1-1; 7 nucleotides align to TRBD1. V dropped 6 bases and J dropped 4; count of bases not matched to a gene: 5. Germline CDR1 and CDR2: MDHEN and SYDVKM. The CDR3 contains 13 residues. CDR3 in DNA: TGTGCCAGCAGCCAGGGGGTATTCACTGAAGCTTTCTTT. Residues: CASSQGVFTEAFF.